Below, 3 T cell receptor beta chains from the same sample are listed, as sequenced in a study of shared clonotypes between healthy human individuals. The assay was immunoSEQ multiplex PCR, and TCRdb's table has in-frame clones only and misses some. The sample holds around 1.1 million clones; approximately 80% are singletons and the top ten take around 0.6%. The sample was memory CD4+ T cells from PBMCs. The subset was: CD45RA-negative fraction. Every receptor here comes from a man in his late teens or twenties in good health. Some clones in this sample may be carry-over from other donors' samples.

CDR3 coding DNA: TGCGCCAGCAGCTTGCAGCCACAGCGCTTTGATACGCAGTATTTT. It is translated as CASSLQPQRFDTQYF. The V call is TRBV5-1, the J call TRBJ2-3; D is ambiguous. The CDR3 is made up of 15 amino acids. The germline V gene has CDR1 SGHRS and CDR2 YFSETQ. V shed 1 base and J shed 6 bases, with 15 bases lying between them.

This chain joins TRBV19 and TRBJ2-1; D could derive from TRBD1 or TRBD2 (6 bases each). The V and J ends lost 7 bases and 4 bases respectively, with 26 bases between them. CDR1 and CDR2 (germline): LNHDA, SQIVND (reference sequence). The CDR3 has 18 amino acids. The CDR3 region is CASTPRQWAGGGYNEQFF. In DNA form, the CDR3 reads TGTGCCAGTACCCCACGGCAGTGGGCCGGAGGGGGGTACAATGAGCAGTTCTTC.

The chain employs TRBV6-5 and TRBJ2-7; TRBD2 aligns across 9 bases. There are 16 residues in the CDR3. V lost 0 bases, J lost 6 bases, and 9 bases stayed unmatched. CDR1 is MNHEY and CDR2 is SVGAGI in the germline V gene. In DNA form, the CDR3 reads TGTGCCAGCAGTTACTCGGGTAGCGGGAGAGGGCGCGAGCAGTACTTC. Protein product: CASSYSGSGRGREQYF.